This T cell receptor beta chain was found in a study of T cells expressing NK-cell markers. General study points: Expanded NKG2C+ T cell clones were not confirmed as HCMV-specific.

TCRdb re-called the 5' RACE reads; one entry per CDR3 protein, DNA not given. The sample spans hundreds of thousands of distinct CDR3 sequences; the ten largest clones claim 6% to 9.5%. Of note for this clonotype: Its antigen remains unknown.

Per germline, CDR1 MGHRA and CDR2 YSYEKL. The CDR3 totals 21 residues. This TCR derives from a woman between 18 and 70 years old in good health. Sequencing was carried out using blood T cells: a sorted CD56 or NKG2C T cell subset, CD4+ or CD8+ T cells, or bulk PBMC T cells (not recorded which). J is TRBJ2-3 and V is TRBV4-1; the TRBD2 assignment by TCRdb is unverifiable without DNA. CDR3 amino acids: CASSQVAVPSTVGISTDTQYF.